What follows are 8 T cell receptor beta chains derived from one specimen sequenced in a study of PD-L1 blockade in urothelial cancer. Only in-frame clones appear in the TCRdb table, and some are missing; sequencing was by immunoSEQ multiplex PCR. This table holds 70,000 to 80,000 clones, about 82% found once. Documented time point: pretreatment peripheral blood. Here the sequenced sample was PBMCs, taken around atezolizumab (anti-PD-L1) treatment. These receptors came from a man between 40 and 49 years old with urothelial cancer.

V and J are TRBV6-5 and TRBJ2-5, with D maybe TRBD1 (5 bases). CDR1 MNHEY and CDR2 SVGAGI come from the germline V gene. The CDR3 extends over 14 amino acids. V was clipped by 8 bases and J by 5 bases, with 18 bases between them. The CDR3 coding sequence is TGTGCCAGCGGGCAGGGCGACCTCTTGGAGACCCAGTACTTC. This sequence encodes CASGQGDLLETQYF.

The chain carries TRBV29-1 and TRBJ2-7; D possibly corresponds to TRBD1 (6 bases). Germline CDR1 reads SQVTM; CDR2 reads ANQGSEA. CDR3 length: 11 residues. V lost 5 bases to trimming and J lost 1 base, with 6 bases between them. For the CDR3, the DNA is TGCAGCGTTAGGGGGTCCTACGAGCAGTACTTC. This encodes CSVRGSYEQYF.

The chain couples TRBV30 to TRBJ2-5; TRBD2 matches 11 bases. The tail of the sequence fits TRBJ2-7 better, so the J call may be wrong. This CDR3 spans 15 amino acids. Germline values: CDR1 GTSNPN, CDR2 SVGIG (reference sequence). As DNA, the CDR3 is TGTGCCTGGACTAGCGGGAGGTCCAACTCCTACGAGCAGTACTTC. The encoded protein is CAWTSGRSNSYEQYF.

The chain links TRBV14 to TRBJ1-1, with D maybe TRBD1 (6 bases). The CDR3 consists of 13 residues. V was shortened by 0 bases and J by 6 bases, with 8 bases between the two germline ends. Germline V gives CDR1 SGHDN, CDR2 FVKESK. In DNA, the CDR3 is TGTGCCAGCAGCCAAGAGCCAGGGGCTGAAGCTTTCTTT. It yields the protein CASSQEPGAEAFF.

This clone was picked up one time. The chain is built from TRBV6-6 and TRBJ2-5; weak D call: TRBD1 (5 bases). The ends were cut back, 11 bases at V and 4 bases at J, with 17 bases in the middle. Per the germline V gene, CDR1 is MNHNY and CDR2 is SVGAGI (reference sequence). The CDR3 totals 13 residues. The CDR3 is CAAQARGLETQYF. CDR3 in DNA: TGTGCCGCCCAAGCAAGGGGCTTAGAGACCCAGTACTTC.

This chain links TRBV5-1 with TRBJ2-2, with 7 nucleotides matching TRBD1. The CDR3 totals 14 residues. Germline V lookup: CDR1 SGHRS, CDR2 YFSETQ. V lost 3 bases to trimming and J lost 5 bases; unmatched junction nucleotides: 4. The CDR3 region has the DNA TGCGCCAGCAGCTGGGACAGACCGACCGGGGAGCTGTTTTTT. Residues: CASSWDRPTGELFF.

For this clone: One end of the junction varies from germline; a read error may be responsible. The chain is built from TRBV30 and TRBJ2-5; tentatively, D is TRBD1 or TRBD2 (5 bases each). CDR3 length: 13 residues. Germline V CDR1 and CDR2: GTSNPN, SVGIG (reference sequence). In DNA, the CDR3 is TGTGCCGGGAGCCGGACATACCAAGAGACCCAGTACTTC. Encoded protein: CAGSRTYQETQYF.

The CDR3 loop reads CASSSTLGVGYTF. In nucleotides, the CDR3 is TGTGCCAGCTCATCGACGTTAGGGGTGGGCTACACCTTC. J is TRBJ1-2 and V is TRBV18, with TRBD1 as a possible D gene (5 bases). Trimming took off 5 bases at V and 8 bases at J, with 15 bases between the two ends. The germline CDR1 and CDR2 sequences are KGHSH and LQKENI. The CDR3 consists of 13 residues.